These T cell receptor beta chains were read from a single sample in a study of CD8 T cells in ankylosing spondylitis. Via MiXCR, TCRdb re-called the 5' RACE reads, giving one row per CDR3 protein. The sample carries fewer than 450,000 distinct CDR3 sequences, about a sixth recorded once. The sample taken for sequencing was blood, either unsorted or a sorted T cell fraction (not recorded which). All receptors derive from a male donor with ankylosing spondylitis. Each CDR3 is given with its conserved first and last residue. A D gene is named only where the DNA matches it firmly. A clone size is listed for some rows: how often the clone was seen (once, few, many), or a class if it is expanded.

V: TRBV5-1; size: NA; D: TRBD1; J: TRBJ2-3; length: 17; DNA: TGCGCCAGCAGCTTGGCCGGGACAGGGGGTTGGACAGATACGCAGTATTTT; CDR3: CASSLAGTGGWTDTQYF
V: TRBV29-1; size: few; D: NA; J: TRBJ2-1; length: 16; DNA: TGCAGCGTTGAAAGGACGAGGGGCCCTGTACGCAATGAGCAGTTCTTC; CDR3: CSVERTRGPVRNEQFF
V: TRBV12-3/TRBV12-4; size: many; D: NA; J: TRBJ1-2; length: 15; DNA: TGTGCCAGCACCGACGAGGGGCGGAGGTCGTGGGGCTACACCTTC; CDR3: CASTDEGRRSWGYTF
V: TRBV6-5; size: few; D: NA; J: TRBJ1-3; length: 14; DNA: TGTGCCAGCAGTTACTCGAGTGTTGGAAACACCATATATTTT; CDR3: CASSYSSVGNTIYF
V: TRBV18; size: few; D: NA; J: TRBJ2-2; length: 15; DNA: TGTGCCAGCTCACCCACCGCCGTTTACACCGGGGAGCTGTTTTTT; CDR3: CASSPTAVYTGELFF
V: TRBV7-2; size: few; D: TRBD1; J: TRBJ1-4; length: 17; DNA: TGTGCCAGCAGCTTGGGTGGGACAGGGATGACTAATGAAAAACTGTTTTTT; CDR3: CASSLGGTGMTNEKLFF
V: TRBV5-5; size: NA; D: TRBD1; J: TRBJ2-2; length: 14; DNA: TGTGCCAGCAGCTTCCACAGGGGTGTAGGGGAGCTGTTTTTT; CDR3: CASSFHRGVGELFF
V: TRBV4-2; size: few; D: NA; J: TRBJ2-2; length: 13; DNA: TGTGCCAGCAGCCAAGAGGTCACCGGGGAGCTGTTTTTT; CDR3: CASSQEVTGELFF
V: TRBV12-3/TRBV12-4; size: NA; D: NA; J: TRBJ2-1; length: 12; DNA: TGTGCCAGCAGTTTGGGTGTGGGAGTTCAGTTCTTC; CDR3: CASSLGVGVQFF
V: TRBV4-3; size: few; D: TRBD1; J: TRBJ1-1; length: 17; DNA: TGCGCCAGCAGCCAAGATGCGGGGACAGGGCTGGGGACTGAAGCTTTCTTT; CDR3: CASSQDAGTGLGTEAFF
V: TRBV20-1; size: few; D: NA; J: TRBJ2-7; length: 12; DNA: TGCAGTGCTAGCGGGAGCTCCTACGAGCAGTACTTC; CDR3: CSASGSSYEQYF
V: TRBV3-1; size: few; D: NA; J: TRBJ2-7; length: 14; DNA: TGTGCCAGCAGCCAAGACGGAACCCAGGGTGCGCAGTACTTC; CDR3: CASSQDGTQGAQYF
V: TRBV4-2; size: few; D: TRBD2; J: TRBJ2-1; length: 15; DNA: TGTGCCAGCAGCCAAGAGTCACTAGCGTACAATGAGCAGTTCTTC; CDR3: CASSQESLAYNEQFF
V: TRBV20-1; size: NA; D: NA; J: TRBJ2-1; length: 13; DNA: TGCAGTGCTAGCGAGAACTCCTACAATGAGCAGTTCTTC; CDR3: CSASENSYNEQFF
V: TRBV10-3; size: few; D: TRBD2; J: TRBJ2-7; length: 15; DNA: TGTGCCATCAGTGGTAACCTAGCGGGAGCTACCGAGCAGTACTTC; CDR3: CAISGNLAGATEQYF
V: TRBV7-7; size: NA; D: NA; J: TRBJ2-1; length: 13; DNA: TGTGCTAGCAGCCCTTCCGGGAACAATGAGCAGTTCTTC; CDR3: CASSPSGNNEQFF
V: TRBV5-1; size: few; D: NA; J: TRBJ2-1; length: 15; DNA: TGCGCCAGCAGCTTGGCCGCTCCCGGGGGCGATGAGCAGTTCTTC; CDR3: CASSLAAPGGDEQFF
V: TRBV5-1; size: NA; D: NA; J: TRBJ1-6; length: 15; DNA: TGCGCCAGCAGCTTGAACGACCCAAGGGATTCACCCCTCCACTTT; CDR3: CASSLNDPRDSPLHF
V: TRBV11-2; size: NA; D: NA; J: TRBJ2-3; length: 17; DNA: TGTGCCAGCAGCTTTAGTTCGGGGGGCGGAGGGGCGGATACGCAGTATTTT; CDR3: CASSFSSGGGGADTQYF
V: TRBV19; size: few; D: NA; J: TRBJ1-1; length: 12; DNA: TGTGCCACCAAGCCCACGAACACTGAAGCTTTCTTT; CDR3: CATKPTNTEAFF
V: TRBV10-2; size: NA; D: NA; J: TRBJ2-7; length: 16; DNA: TGCGCCAGCAGTGAGTCGTATGGACAGCGCATCTACGAGCAGTACTTC; CDR3: CASSESYGQRIYEQYF
V: TRBV5-4; size: NA; D: NA; J: TRBJ2-3; length: 15; DNA: TGTGCCAGCAGCTTGGTGGGCGGGATAGCGGATACGCAGTATTTT; CDR3: CASSLVGGIADTQYF
V: TRBV20-1; size: NA; D: NA; J: TRBJ2-2; length: 15; DNA: TGCAGTGCTAGAGAGGCCGGCACGAACACCGGGGAGCTGTTTTTT; CDR3: CSAREAGTNTGELFF
V: TRBV3-1; size: NA; D: TRBD1; J: TRBJ1-1; length: 14; DNA: TGTGCCAGCAGCCAAGTTCAGGGGGCCACTGAAGCTTTCTTT; CDR3: CASSQVQGATEAFF
V: TRBV27; size: few; D: NA; J: TRBJ2-7; length: 13; DNA: TGTGCCAGCAGTTTTGGGGGGTTCACCGAGCAGTACTTC; CDR3: CASSFGGFTEQYF
V: TRBV20-1; size: NA; D: TRBD2; J: TRBJ2-5; length: 14; DNA: TGCAGTGCTAGGAAGCGGGAGGGCCTTGAGACCCAGTACTTC; CDR3: CSARKREGLETQYF
V: TRBV5-6; size: few; D: NA; J: TRBJ2-7; length: 14; DNA: TGTGCCAGCAGCTTGGAGTACAGCTCCTACGAGCAGTACTTC; CDR3: CASSLEYSSYEQYF
V: TRBV20-1; size: many; D: NA; J: TRBJ1-2; length: 14; DNA: TGCAGTGCTAGAGATAGGAGCCGTAGCTATGGCTACACCTTC; CDR3: CSARDRSRSYGYTF
V: TRBV20-1; size: few; D: TRBD2; J: TRBJ2-1; length: 16; DNA: TGCAGTGCTAGAGTGGGGGAGGGCGGGGCCTACAATGAGCAGTTCTTC; CDR3: CSARVGEGGAYNEQFF
V: TRBV24-1; size: NA; D: TRBD1; J: TRBJ1-5; length: 16; DNA: TGTGCCACCAGTGACCGGACAGGGGGCAAGGATCAGCCCCAGCATTTT; CDR3: CATSDRTGGKDQPQHF
V: TRBV10-3; size: few; D: NA; J: TRBJ2-1; length: 13; DNA: TGTGCCATCAGTGAGTCATGGGGGTCTGAGCAGTTCTTC; CDR3: CAISESWGSEQFF
V: TRBV20-1; size: NA; D: NA; J: TRBJ2-5; length: 17; DNA: TGCAGTGCTAGAGGAGGGAGGAGGGGGGGGGCACAAGAGACCCAGTACTTC; CDR3: CSARGGRRGGAQETQYF
V: TRBV3-1; size: many; D: NA; J: TRBJ2-5; length: 15; DNA: TGTGCCAGCAGCCGCCCGGGATCCCTGAAAGAGACCCAGTACTTC; CDR3: CASSRPGSLKETQYF
V: TRBV12-3/TRBV12-4; size: many; D: NA; J: TRBJ1-1; length: 10; DNA: TGTGCCAGCAGGCCCAACGAAGCTTTCTTT; CDR3: CASRPNEAFF
V: TRBV5-4; size: few; D: TRBD2; J: TRBJ2-7; length: 19; DNA: TGTGCCAGCAGCTGGGATCCGGGACTAGCGGGGGGGCGTTCCTACGAGCAGTACTTC; CDR3: CASSWDPGLAGGRSYEQYF
V: TRBV12-3/TRBV12-4; size: few; D: TRBD1; J: TRBJ2-7; length: 14; DNA: TGTGCCAGCAGTTCCAGGGGGAGACCCTACGAGCAGTACTTC; CDR3: CASSSRGRPYEQYF
V: TRBV20-1; size: few; D: TRBD2; J: TRBJ2-2; length: 18; DNA: TGCAGTGCTCGAACCCCTCGGGCGGGGGACTCGAACACCGGGGAGCTGTTTTTT; CDR3: CSARTPRAGDSNTGELFF
V: TRBV20-1; size: many; D: TRBD1; J: TRBJ2-7; length: 15; DNA: TGCAGTGCTAGTGGGGGACAGGGGCTGTCCTACGAGCAGTACTTC; CDR3: CSASGGQGLSYEQYF
V: TRBV20-1; size: NA; D: TRBD1; J: TRBJ2-7; length: 17; DNA: TGCAGTGCTAGAGGTTACCGGGACAGGGGTTTTAACTACGAGCAGTACTTC; CDR3: CSARGYRDRGFNYEQYF
V: TRBV12-3/TRBV12-4; size: NA; D: TRBD2; J: TRBJ2-4; length: 15; DNA: TGTGCCAGCAGCAATAGCGGGGGGGCGACAAACATTCAGTACTTC; CDR3: CASSNSGGATNIQYF
V: TRBV6-2/TRBV6-3; size: NA; D: TRBD1; J: TRBJ2-7; length: 12; DNA: TGTGCCAGCCGGGACAGAGCATACGAGCAGTACTTC; CDR3: CASRDRAYEQYF
V: TRBV24-1; size: few; D: NA; J: TRBJ1-2; length: 14; DNA: TGTGCCACCAGTGGCTCAGGAACTAACTATGGCTACACCTTC; CDR3: CATSGSGTNYGYTF
V: TRBV18; size: few; D: NA; J: TRBJ2-1; length: 13; DNA: TGTGCCAGCTCACCAAGTACGGACAGCCAGCAGTTCTTC; CDR3: CASSPSTDSQQFF
V: TRBV20-1; size: NA; D: TRBD2; J: TRBJ2-1; length: 15; DNA: TGCAGTGCTAGTCCCCCAGCGGGGGTTAACAATGAGCAGTTCTTC; CDR3: CSASPPAGVNNEQFF
V: TRBV4-2; size: NA; D: NA; J: TRBJ2-1; length: 15; DNA: TGTGCCAGCAGCGAAGAGGGGGGGAAGATAAATGAGCAGTTCTTC; CDR3: CASSEEGGKINEQFF
V: TRBV20-1; size: NA; D: TRBD2; J: TRBJ2-5; length: 15; DNA: TGCAGTGCTACCGGGACTAGCGATTCTCAAGAGACCCAGTACTTC; CDR3: CSATGTSDSQETQYF
V: TRBV6-2/TRBV6-3; size: few; D: NA; J: TRBJ2-6; length: 15; DNA: TGTGCCAGCAGTTACTCGGGGACTGGGGCCAACGTCCTGACTTTC; CDR3: CASSYSGTGANVLTF
V: TRBV7-9; size: NA; D: NA; J: TRBJ2-3; length: 14; DNA: TGTGCCAGCAGCGTAACCAGGGGCGCGGATACGCAGTATTTT; CDR3: CASSVTRGADTQYF
V: TRBV3-1; size: NA; D: NA; J: TRBJ1-3; length: 15; DNA: TGTGCCAGCAGCCAAGGGAGCATCTCTGGAAACACCATATATTTT; CDR3: CASSQGSISGNTIYF
V: TRBV2; size: NA; D: TRBD2; J: TRBJ2-2; length: 16; DNA: TGTGCCAGCAGGATCGGCGGGAGGGCCTTCACCGGGGAGCTGTTTTTT; CDR3: CASRIGGRAFTGELFF
V: TRBV4-2; size: few; D: TRBD2; J: TRBJ2-5; length: 19; DNA: TGTGCCAGCAGCCAAGACCTATGGTCCTCGGGAGGGCCCCTAGAGACCCAGTACTTC; CDR3: CASSQDLWSSGGPLETQYF
V: TRBV12-3/TRBV12-4; size: few; D: NA; J: TRBJ2-1; length: 14; DNA: TGTGCCAGCACCCGACAAACCGGAGCTGATGAGCAGTTCTTC; CDR3: CASTRQTGADEQFF
V: TRBV19; size: few; D: NA; J: TRBJ2-6; length: 15; DNA: TGTGCCAGTACATCGCGGAGCTCTGGGGCCAACGTCCTGACTTTC; CDR3: CASTSRSSGANVLTF
V: TRBV6-1; size: NA; D: NA; J: TRBJ1-1; length: 14; DNA: TGTGCCAGCAGTCCTAGACAGTCCCATAAGGGAGCTTTCTTT; CDR3: CASSPRQSHKGAFF
V: TRBV6-1; size: NA; D: NA; J: TRBJ2-2; length: 13; DNA: TGTGCCAGCACCGAAGTGGCCACCGGGGAGCTGTTTTTT; CDR3: CASTEVATGELFF
V: TRBV12-3/TRBV12-4; size: NA; D: NA; J: TRBJ1-4; length: 14; DNA: TGTGCCAGCAGTCGGACACGCCGCAATGAAAAACTGTTTTTT; CDR3: CASSRTRRNEKLFF